Each of the 5 T cell receptor beta chains below was sequenced from the same sample in a study of blood T cells in healthy people across ages. Primed by a sample-barcoded 5' primer and a J-beta primer mix, a second PCR proceeded for 7 to 11 cycles. TCRdb re-called the 5' RACE reads with MiXCR, one entry per CDR3 protein. This table has approximately 800,000 distinct CDR3 sequences, around 25% appearing once. The sample was also reused in another study, on T cells of mothers and their children.

Sample: blood. These receptors were obtained from a boy aged 10-17 years in good health.

This clonotype turned up a few times. The chain joins TRBV7-6 to TRBJ2-3, with 7 bases fitting TRBD2. This CDR3 region has 16 residues. V dropped 1 base and J dropped 6; count of bases not matched to a gene: 10. Germline V lookup: CDR1 SGHVS, CDR2 FNYEAQ. Here the CDR3 reads CASSLGPGRGGDTQYF. The CDR3 nucleotides are TGTGCCAGCAGCTTAGGCCCGGGGAGGGGTGGCGATACGCAGTATTTT.

This clonotype has just a few counts. The chain couples TRBV20-1 to TRBJ2-7, with 12 bases matching TRBD2. Per germline, CDR1 DFQATT and CDR2 SNEGSKA (reference sequence). Losses at the gene ends were 5 bases for V and 2 bases for J; bases not matched to a gene: 16. This CDR3 is built from 18 residues. CDR3 sequence (DNA): TGCAGTGCTGGATCTGGACTAGCGGGATCACCTTCAACCTACGAGCAGTACTTC. This sequence encodes CSAGSGLAGSPSTYEQYF.

This clonotype has more than one count but fewer than ten. This rearrangement joins TRBV29-1 to TRBJ2-2, with 14 bases aligning to TRBD2. The germline gives CDR1 SQVTM, CDR2 ANQGSEA. The CDR3 extends over 19 amino acids. Trimming at V came to 7 bases and at J to 2 bases, leaving 15 bases not matched to a gene. CDR3 DNA sequence: TGCAGCGCAGTCGGGACGAGACTAGCGGGGGGGCCAAACACCGGGGAGCTGTTTTTT. Translated: CSAVGTRLAGGPNTGELFF.

In this sample, this clonotype turned up a few times. The chain recombines TRBV2 with TRBJ2-1; perhaps D is TRBD1 or TRBD2 (5 bases each). From germline, CDR1 is SNHLY and CDR2 FYNNEI. This CDR3 spans 15 amino acids. V was shortened by 3 bases and J by 2 bases, with 11 bases between the two germline ends. CDR3 in DNA: TGTGCCAGCAGTGATCTAGCAGGGCCCTACAATGAGCAGTTCTTC. Its protein is CASSDLAGPYNEQFF.

This chain links TRBV24-1 with TRBJ2-5; TRBD1 aligns across 8 bases. Losses at the gene ends were 4 bases for V and 5 bases for J; bases not matched to a gene: 11. CDR1 is KGHDR, CDR2 SFDVKD, per germline. This CDR3 has 16 amino acids. The CDR3: CATSDRRTGQWETQYF. CDR3 DNA sequence: TGTGCCACCAGTGACCGGAGGACAGGGCAGTGGGAGACCCAGTACTTC.